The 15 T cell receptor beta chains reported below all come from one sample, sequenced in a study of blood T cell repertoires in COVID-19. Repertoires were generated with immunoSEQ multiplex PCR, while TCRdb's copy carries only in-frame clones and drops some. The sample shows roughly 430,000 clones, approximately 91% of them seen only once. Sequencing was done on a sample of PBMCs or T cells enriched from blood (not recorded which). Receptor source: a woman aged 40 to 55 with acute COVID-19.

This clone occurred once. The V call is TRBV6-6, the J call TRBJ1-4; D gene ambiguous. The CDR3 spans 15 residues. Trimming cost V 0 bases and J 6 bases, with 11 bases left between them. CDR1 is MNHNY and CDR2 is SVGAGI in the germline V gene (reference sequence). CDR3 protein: CASSYSGEGYEKLFF. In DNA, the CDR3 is TGTGCCAGCAGTTACTCGGGAGAGGGCTATGAAAAACTGTTTTTT.

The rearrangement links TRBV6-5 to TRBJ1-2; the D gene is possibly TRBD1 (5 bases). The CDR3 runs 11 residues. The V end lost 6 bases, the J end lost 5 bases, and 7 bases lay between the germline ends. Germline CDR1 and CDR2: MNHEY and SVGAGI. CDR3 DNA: TGTGCCAGCAGCGACAGATATGGCTACACCTTC. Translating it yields CASSDRYGYTF.

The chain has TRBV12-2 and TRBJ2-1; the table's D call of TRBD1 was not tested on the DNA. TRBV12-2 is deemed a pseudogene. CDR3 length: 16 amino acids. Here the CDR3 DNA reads TGTGCAAGTCGCTTCGACCAGGGGGGACGTTACAATGAGCAGTTCTTC. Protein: CASRFDQGGRYNEQFF.

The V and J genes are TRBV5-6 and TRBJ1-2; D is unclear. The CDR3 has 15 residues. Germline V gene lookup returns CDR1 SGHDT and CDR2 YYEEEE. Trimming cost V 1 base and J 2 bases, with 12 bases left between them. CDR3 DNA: TGTGCCAGCAGCTTGCTGGTTGGCAGGAACTATGGCTACACCTTC. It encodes CASSLLVGRNYGYTF.

The CDR3 nucleotides read TGTGCCAGCAGTTACAGGGAAGGGTATGGCTACACCTTC. The encoded protein is CASSYREGYGYTF. The chain combines TRBV12-3 or TRBV12-4 with TRBJ1-2; TRBD1 might be the D (6 bases). The V end was cut by 4 bases, the J end by 5 bases, with 11 bases between. The CDR3 runs 13 residues.

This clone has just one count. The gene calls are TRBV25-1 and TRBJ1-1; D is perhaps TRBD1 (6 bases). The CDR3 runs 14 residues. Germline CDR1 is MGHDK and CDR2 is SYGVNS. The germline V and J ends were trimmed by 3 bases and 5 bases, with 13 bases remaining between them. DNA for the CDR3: TGTGCCAGCAGTGATGCAGACAGGAGAACTGAAGCTTTCTTT. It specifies CASSDADRRTEAFF.

The CDR3 region is CASSPRTGEHDTQYF. In DNA, the CDR3 is TGTGCCAGCAGCCCCCGGACAGGGGAGCATGATACGCAGTATTTT. The chain recombines TRBV11-3 with TRBJ2-3, with 9 positions matching TRBD1. With V trimmed by 5 bases and J by 6 bases, 9 bases remained unmatched. Germline assignment: CDR1 SGHNT and CDR2 YENEEA. The CDR3 covers 15 residues. Full variable domain (rest looked up from reference TRBV11-3 and TRBJ2-3): EAGVVQSPRYKIIEKKQPVAFWCNPISGHNTLYWYLQNLGQGPELLIRYENEEAVDDSQLPKDRFSAERLKGVDSTLKIQPAELGDSAVYLCASSPRTGEHDTQYFGPGTRLTVL.

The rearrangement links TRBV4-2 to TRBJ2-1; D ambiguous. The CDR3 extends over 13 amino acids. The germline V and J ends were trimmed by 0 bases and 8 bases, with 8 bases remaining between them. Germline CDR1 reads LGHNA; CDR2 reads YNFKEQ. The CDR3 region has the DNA TGTGCCAGCAGCCAAGATCTGCGAGATGAGCAGTTCTTC. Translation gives CASSQDLRDEQFF.

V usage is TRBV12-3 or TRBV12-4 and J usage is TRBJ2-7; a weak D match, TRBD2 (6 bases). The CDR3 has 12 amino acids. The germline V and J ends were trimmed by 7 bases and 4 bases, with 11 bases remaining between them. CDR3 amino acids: CASKRTNYEQYF. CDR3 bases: TGTGCCAGCAAGCGGACTAATTACGAGCAGTACTTC.

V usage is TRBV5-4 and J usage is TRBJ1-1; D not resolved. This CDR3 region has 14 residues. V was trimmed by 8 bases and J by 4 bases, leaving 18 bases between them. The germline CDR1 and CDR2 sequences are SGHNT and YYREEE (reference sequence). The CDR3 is CASSSGPRRTEAFF. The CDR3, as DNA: TGTGCCAGTTCTTCTGGCCCTCGTCGCACTGAAGCTTTCTTT. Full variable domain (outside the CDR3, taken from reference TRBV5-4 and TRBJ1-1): ETGVTQSPTHLIKTRGQQVTLRCSSQSGHNTVSWYQQALGQGPQFIFQYYREEENGRGNFPPRFSGLQFPNYSSELNVNALELDDSALYLCASSSGPRRTEAFFGQGTRLTVV.

The CDR3 DNA reads TGCGCCAGCAGCTCGACCGGGACAACTAAGAACGAGCAGTACTTC. Translation: CASSSTGTTKNEQYF. The J gene is TRBJ2-7, the V gene TRBV5-1, with a possible D match to TRBD1 (6 bases). Trimming pared 3 bases from V and 5 bases from J, leaving 18 bases between. The CDR3 is 15 residues long. Germline CDR1 reads SGHRS; CDR2 reads YFSETQ.

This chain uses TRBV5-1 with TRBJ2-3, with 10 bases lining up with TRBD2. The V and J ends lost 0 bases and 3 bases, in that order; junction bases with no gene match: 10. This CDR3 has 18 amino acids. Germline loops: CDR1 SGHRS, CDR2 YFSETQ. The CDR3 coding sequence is TGCGCCAGCAGCTTGGCCTTGAGCGGGGGGGCCGGGACAGATACGCAGTATTTT. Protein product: CASSLALSGGAGTDTQYF.

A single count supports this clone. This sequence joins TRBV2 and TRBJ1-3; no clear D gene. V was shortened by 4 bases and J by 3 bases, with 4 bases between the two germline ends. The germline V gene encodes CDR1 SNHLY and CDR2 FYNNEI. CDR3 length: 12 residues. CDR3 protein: CASSASGNTIYF. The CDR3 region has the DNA TGTGCCAGCAGTGCCAGTGGAAACACCATATATTTT.

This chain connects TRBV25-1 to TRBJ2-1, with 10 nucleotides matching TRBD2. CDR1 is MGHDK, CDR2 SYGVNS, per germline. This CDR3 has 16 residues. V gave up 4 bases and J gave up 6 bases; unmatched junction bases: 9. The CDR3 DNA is TGTGCCAGCAGTGGGGGGACCTGGACTAGCGGCAATGAGCAGTTCTTC. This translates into CASSGGTWTSGNEQFF.

The CDR3 loop reads CASSLLPRPYEQYF. CDR3 in DNA: TGTGCCAGCAGCTTACTCCCCAGGCCCTACGAGCAGTACTTC. V usage is TRBV5-8 and J usage is TRBJ2-7; D is unclear. The V end lost 2 bases, the J end lost 2 bases, and 11 bases lay between the germline ends. This CDR3 spans 14 amino acids. Per the germline V gene, CDR1 is SGHTS and CDR2 is YDEGEE.